One sample yielded the 12 T cell receptor beta chains listed below, sequenced in a study of high-grade serous ovarian cancer treatment subgroups. Tumor samples were taken before definitive surgery or chemotherapy. The assay was immunoSEQ multiplex PCR, and TCRdb's table has in-frame clones only and misses some. In the table there are around 8,000 clones, 65% to 80% of which are singletons. The specimen sequenced was tumor tissue. The receptors were sampled from a human donor with high-grade serous ovarian cancer.

This sequence joins TRBV10-3 and TRBJ2-1; tentative D call: TRBD1 (5 bases). Germline assignment: CDR1 ENHRY and CDR2 SYGVKD. Trimming removed 3 bases at V and 7 bases at J, with 7 bases between. This CDR3 comprises 12 residues. CDR3 coding DNA: TGTGCCATCAGTGATTGGACAAATGAGCAGTTCTTC. Its translation is CAISDWTNEQFF.

This clone was seen just once. The chain's CDR3 is CASSPEQTSVGQPQHF. For the CDR3, the DNA is TGTGCCAGCTCACCCGAGCAGACTTCGGTCGGCCAGCCCCAGCATTTT. The chain links TRBV18 to TRBJ1-5; D remains ambiguous. CDR1 is KGHSH and CDR2 is LQKENI in the germline V gene. V dropped 3 bases and J dropped 7 bases, with 19 bases sitting between them. This CDR3 has 16 residues.

A single count supports this clone. The gene calls are TRBV5-4 and TRBJ2-1, with TRBD2 as a possible D gene (5 bases). V lost 4 bases, J lost 10 bases, and 18 bases lay in between. Germline CDR1 reads SGHNT; CDR2 reads YYREEE (reference sequence). The CDR3 is 14 amino acids. For the CDR3, the DNA is TGTGCCAGCAGCCCCGAGGGTTGGGTGAGAGAGCAGTTCTTC. Translating it yields CASSPEGWVREQFF.

The rearrangement links TRBV4-1 to TRBJ2-3, with TRBD1 as a possible D gene (7 bases). Trimming removed 4 bases from V and 2 bases from J, with 13 bases in between. Per the germline V gene, CDR1 is MGHRA and CDR2 is YSYEKL. The CDR3 spans 15 residues. The CDR3 coding sequence is TGCGCCAGCAGCCGCGGGACAGTCTTCACAGATACGCAGTATTTT. It encodes CASSRGTVFTDTQYF.

V usage is TRBV9 and J usage is TRBJ2-1; D is unclear. V dropped 4 bases and J dropped 5 bases, with 16 bases sitting between them. This CDR3 contains 15 residues. Germline CDR1 and CDR2: SGDLS and YYNGEE. CDR3 sequence: CASSIEGRDNNEQFF. CDR3 in DNA: TGTGCCAGCAGCATAGAAGGTAGGGATAACAATGAGCAGTTCTTC.

The chain joins TRBV14 to TRBJ2-7; D remains unclear. Germline V gene data show CDR1 as SGHDN and CDR2 as FVKESK. This CDR3 is 13 amino acids long. Trimming stripped 1 base from V and 5 bases from J, with 9 bases between. CDR3 nucleotides: TGTGCCAGCAGCCAAGTTACTTCCAACGAGCAGTACTTC. Protein sequence: CASSQVTSNEQYF.

The genes are TRBV20-1 and TRBJ1-2; D remains ambiguous. CDR1 DFQATT and CDR2 SNEGSKA come from the germline V gene (reference sequence). The V end was cut by 0 bases, the J end by 8 bases, with 7 bases between. There are 11 residues in the CDR3. The CDR3 DNA reads as TGCAGTGCTAGAGATTACCCCGGCTACACCTTC. Translating gives CSARDYPGYTF.

J is TRBJ2-1 and V is TRBV7-3; D possibly corresponds to TRBD2 (5 bases). V was pared by 2 bases and J by 8 bases, with 28 bases between. CDR3 length: 19 residues. Germline V gene data show CDR1 as SGHTA and CDR2 as FQGTGA. The CDR3 DNA sequence: TGTGCCAGCAGCTTATTTTTGTCCGGGGAAATCATCCAATCGGATGAGCAGTTCTTC. Translated, it gives CASSLFLSGEIIQSDEQFF.

The rearrangement joins TRBV7-2 to TRBJ2-3, with 7 nucleotides matching TRBD2. The germline V gene encodes CDR1 SGHTA and CDR2 FQGNSA. The CDR3 loop spans 15 amino acids. Trimming took 4 bases from V and 4 from J; bases not matched to a gene: 8. The CDR3 spells CASSWGGRSADTQYF. The CDR3 coding sequence is TGTGCCAGCAGCTGGGGCGGGAGATCCGCAGATACGCAGTATTTT.

This clone appeared once. The chain uses TRBV13 and TRBJ2-1; 8 bases align to TRBD2. The V segment lost 5 bases and the J segment 3 bases; nucleotides outside the gene matches: 6. The CDR3 is 15 amino acids. Germline lookup yields CDR1 PRHDT and CDR2 FYEKMQ (reference sequence). DNA for the CDR3: TGTGCCAGCAGCGGGGGCGGGACTAGCTACAATGAGCAGTTCTTC. This gives the protein CASSGGGTSYNEQFF. Variable domain in full (rest from reference TRBV13 and TRBJ2-1): AAGVIQSPRHLIKEKRETATLKCYPIPRHDTVYWYQQGPGQDPQFLISFYEKMQSDKGSIPDRFSAQQFSDYHSELNMSSLELGDSALYFCASSGGGTSYNEQFFGPGTRLTVL.

The chain employs TRBV19 and TRBJ1-5; 9 bases line up with TRBD1. This CDR3 is 16 amino acids long. Germline V CDR1 and CDR2: LNHDA, SQIVND (reference sequence). The junction had 11 bases not matched to a gene; V was cut back by 6 bases and J by 5 bases. The CDR3 sequence: CASRHRGPVGDQPQHF. The DNA of the CDR3 is TGTGCCAGTAGGCACAGGGGGCCGGTGGGGGATCAGCCCCAGCATTTT.

This chain links TRBV27 with TRBJ1-1; D not certain. CDR1 is MNHEY and CDR2 is SMNVEV in the germline V gene (reference sequence). The CDR3 spans 14 residues. The germline V and J ends were trimmed by 0 bases and 4 bases, with 9 bases remaining between them. Here the CDR3 DNA reads TGTGCCAGCAGTTTATCGGAGGTGGGCACTGAAGCTTTCTTT. The encoded protein is CASSLSEVGTEAFF.